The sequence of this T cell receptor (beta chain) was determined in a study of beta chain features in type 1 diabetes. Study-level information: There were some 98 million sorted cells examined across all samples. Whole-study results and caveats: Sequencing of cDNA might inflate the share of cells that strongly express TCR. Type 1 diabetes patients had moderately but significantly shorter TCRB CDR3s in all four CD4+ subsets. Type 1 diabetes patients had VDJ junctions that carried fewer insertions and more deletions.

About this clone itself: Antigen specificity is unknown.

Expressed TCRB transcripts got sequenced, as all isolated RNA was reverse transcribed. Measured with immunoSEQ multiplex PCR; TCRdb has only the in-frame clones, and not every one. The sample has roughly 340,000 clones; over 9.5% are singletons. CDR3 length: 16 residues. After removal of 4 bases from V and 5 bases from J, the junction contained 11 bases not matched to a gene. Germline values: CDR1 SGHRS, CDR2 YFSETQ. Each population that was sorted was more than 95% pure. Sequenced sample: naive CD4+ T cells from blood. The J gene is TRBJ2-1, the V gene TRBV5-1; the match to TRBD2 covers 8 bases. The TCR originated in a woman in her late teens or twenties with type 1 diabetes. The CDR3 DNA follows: TGCGCCAGCAGCCAAATGGACGCGGGGGGTAACAATGAGCAGTTCTTC. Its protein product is CASSQMDAGGNNEQFF.